This is a list of T cell receptor beta chains from one sample in a study of human T cells and chemical hapten exposure. MiXCR, applied by TCRdb to the RACE reads, yields one record per CDR3 protein. The table shows 200,000 to 300,000 distinct CDR3 sequences, with about 8.1% occurring only once. The sequencing here drew on whole blood, taken in connection with sensitization to the hapten diphenylcyclopropenone (DPC). These receptors were collected from a woman aged 40 to 50 with alopecia areata. Some clones in this sample may be carry-over from other donors' samples. CDR3s include the opening cysteine and the closing phenylalanine or tryptophan. Each record gives: V gene, clone size, J gene, D gene, CDR3 protein, CDR3 DNA. The D gene is left open where the match is weak. The listing skips clone size in some rows; elsewhere it reads once, few, many or a size class.

V gene: TRBV29-1
clone size: many
J gene: TRBJ2-3
D gene: NA
CDR3 protein: CSVRRGLDGDTQYF
CDR3 DNA: TGCAGCGTTCGGCGGGGGCTGGATGGGGATACGCAGTATTTT

V gene: TRBV6-6
clone size: NA
J gene: TRBJ2-7
D gene: NA
CDR3 protein: CASSYVGQGSDEQYF
CDR3 DNA: TGTGCCAGCAGTTACGTGGGGCAGGGGAGCGACGAGCAGTACTTC

V gene: TRBV29-1
clone size: few
J gene: TRBJ2-5
D gene: NA
CDR3 protein: CSGYRASTQYF
CDR3 DNA: TGCAGCGGATACAGGGCCAGCACCCAGTACTTC

V gene: TRBV10-3
clone size: many
J gene: TRBJ2-7
D gene: NA
CDR3 protein: CAIASGPRSSYEQYF
CDR3 DNA: TGTGCCATCGCCTCCGGGCCACGAAGCTCCTACGAGCAGTACTTC

V gene: TRBV5-1
clone size: NA
J gene: TRBJ1-3
D gene: NA
CDR3 protein: CASSRGRSSGNTIYF
CDR3 DNA: TGCGCCAGCAGTCGTGGACGGAGCTCTGGAAACACCATATATTTT

V gene: TRBV12-3/TRBV12-4
clone size: NA
J gene: TRBJ1-5
D gene: NA
CDR3 protein: CASSLNVEPQHF
CDR3 DNA: TGTGCCAGCAGTTTAAACGTGGAGCCCCAGCATTTT

V gene: TRBV5-6
clone size: many
J gene: TRBJ2-4
D gene: NA
CDR3 protein: CASSLLRGLAKNIQYF
CDR3 DNA: TGTGCCAGCAGCTTGTTAAGGGGATTAGCCAAAAACATTCAGTACTTC

V gene: TRBV15
clone size: NA
J gene: TRBJ2-7
D gene: NA
CDR3 protein: CATSRDSNRAYEQYF
CDR3 DNA: TGTGCCACCAGCAGAGATTCAAACAGGGCCTACGAGCAGTACTTC

V gene: TRBV7-2
clone size: few
J gene: TRBJ1-2
D gene: TRBD1
CDR3 protein: CASSLAGGTTGDYGYTF
CDR3 DNA: TGTGCCAGCAGCTTAGCCGGGGGGACGACAGGGGACTATGGCTACACCTTC

V gene: TRBV6-1
clone size: NA
J gene: TRBJ2-3
D gene: NA
CDR3 protein: CASTLLSDTQYF
CDR3 DNA: TGTGCCAGCACTCTCCTTTCAGATACGCAGTATTTT

V gene: TRBV11-1
clone size: NA
J gene: TRBJ2-1
D gene: TRBD2
CDR3 protein: CASSLAWRGSGNEQFF
CDR3 DNA: TGTGCCAGCAGCTTAGCGTGGCGCGGGAGTGGGAATGAGCAGTTCTTC

V gene: TRBV24-1
clone size: few
J gene: TRBJ2-1
D gene: TRBD2
CDR3 protein: CATGEGGSSEQFF
CDR3 DNA: TGTGCCACCGGCGAGGGCGGGAGTAGTGAGCAGTTCTTC

V gene: TRBV6-6
clone size: many
J gene: TRBJ1-1
D gene: TRBD1
CDR3 protein: CASRLPGQKNTEAFF
CDR3 DNA: TGTGCCAGCAGACTTCCGGGACAGAAAAACACTGAAGCTTTCTTT

V gene: TRBV12-3/TRBV12-4
clone size: NA
J gene: TRBJ2-2
D gene: TRBD2
CDR3 protein: CASSPLPGGPNTGELFF
CDR3 DNA: TGTGCCAGCAGTCCCCTCCCGGGAGGCCCTAACACCGGGGAGCTGTTTTTT

V gene: TRBV5-1
clone size: NA
J gene: TRBJ1-1
D gene: TRBD1
CDR3 protein: CASSHLDRGWHTEAFF
CDR3 DNA: TGCGCCAGCAGCCACCTGGACAGGGGGTGGCACACTGAAGCTTTCTTT

V gene: TRBV20-1
clone size: NA
J gene: TRBJ2-5
D gene: NA
CDR3 protein: CSARDGGAVQETQYF
CDR3 DNA: TGCAGTGCTAGGGATGGGGGAGCGGTACAAGAGACCCAGTACTTC

V gene: TRBV28
clone size: NA
J gene: TRBJ1-2
D gene: NA
CDR3 protein: CASRIGQLGYGYTF
CDR3 DNA: TGTGCCAGCAGGATAGGACAGCTTGGATATGGCTACACCTTC

V gene: TRBV2
clone size: few
J gene: TRBJ1-6
D gene: TRBD1
CDR3 protein: CASSLTGQGNSPLHF
CDR3 DNA: TGTGCCAGCAGTCTAACGGGACAGGGGAATTCACCCCTCCACTTT

V gene: TRBV20-1
clone size: NA
J gene: TRBJ2-1
D gene: NA
CDR3 protein: CSARGADTDSYNEQFF
CDR3 DNA: TGCAGTGCTAGAGGGGCGGACACAGACTCCTACAATGAGCAGTTCTTC

V gene: TRBV6-2/TRBV6-3
clone size: NA
J gene: TRBJ1-5
D gene: NA
CDR3 protein: CASRTNGGSNQPQHF
CDR3 DNA: TGTGCCAGCAGGACAAACGGGGGTTCGAATCAGCCCCAGCATTTT

V gene: TRBV4-2
clone size: NA
J gene: TRBJ2-3
D gene: NA
CDR3 protein: CASSPLLRGTQYF
CDR3 DNA: TGTGCCAGCAGCCCGCTCCTTCGGGGAACGCAGTATTTT

V gene: TRBV27
clone size: few
J gene: TRBJ2-3
D gene: NA
CDR3 protein: CASSDRIHTQYF
CDR3 DNA: TGTGCCAGCAGTGACAGGATTCATACGCAGTATTTT

V gene: TRBV28
clone size: few
J gene: TRBJ2-5
D gene: NA
CDR3 protein: CASSQRQETQYF
CDR3 DNA: TGTGCCAGCAGTCAGAGACAAGAGACCCAGTACTTC

V gene: TRBV28
clone size: NA
J gene: TRBJ1-4
D gene: NA
CDR3 protein: CASREISRGDEKLFF
CDR3 DNA: TGTGCCAGCCGAGAGATTAGTCGGGGCGATGAAAAACTGTTTTTT

V gene: TRBV7-2
clone size: NA
J gene: TRBJ2-1
D gene: TRBD1
CDR3 protein: CASSPGTGAIEQFF
CDR3 DNA: TGTGCCAGCAGCCCCGGGACAGGGGCAATTGAGCAGTTCTTC

V gene: TRBV5-1
clone size: NA
J gene: TRBJ2-4
D gene: TRBD1
CDR3 protein: CASSPGQGYGDIQYF
CDR3 DNA: TGCGCCAGCAGCCCGGGACAGGGGTATGGTGACATTCAGTACTTC

V gene: TRBV4-3
clone size: NA
J gene: TRBJ2-7
D gene: NA
CDR3 protein: CASSQDYSGHLSYEQYF
CDR3 DNA: TGCGCCAGCAGCCAAGATTACTCGGGACACCTCTCCTACGAGCAGTACTTC

V gene: TRBV27
clone size: few
J gene: TRBJ2-3
D gene: TRBD1
CDR3 protein: CASSIRDRRDTQYF
CDR3 DNA: TGTGCCAGCAGTATCCGGGACAGAAGGGATACGCAGTATTTT

V gene: TRBV12-3/TRBV12-4
clone size: few
J gene: TRBJ1-2
D gene: TRBD1
CDR3 protein: CASSLGQGVYGYTF
CDR3 DNA: TGTGCCAGCAGCCTCGGACAGGGAGTCTATGGCTACACCTTC

V gene: TRBV7-9
clone size: NA
J gene: TRBJ1-1
D gene: TRBD1
CDR3 protein: CASSGDRGRFRAFF
CDR3 DNA: TGTGCCAGCAGCGGGGACAGGGGGCGATTTCGAGCTTTCTTT

V gene: TRBV28
clone size: few
J gene: TRBJ2-7
D gene: NA
CDR3 protein: CASSQPGLTYEQYF
CDR3 DNA: TGTGCCAGCAGTCAACCGGGACTTACCTACGAGCAGTACTTC

V gene: TRBV5-1
clone size: NA
J gene: TRBJ2-5
D gene: NA
CDR3 protein: CASSLTGRAPQETQYF
CDR3 DNA: TGCGCCAGCAGCTTGACAGGCAGAGCCCCCCAAGAGACCCAGTACTTC

V gene: TRBV25-1
clone size: NA
J gene: TRBJ2-3
D gene: TRBD2
CDR3 protein: CASSGVMAGGGTDTQYF
CDR3 DNA: TGTGCCAGCAGTGGCGTAATGGCGGGAGGCGGCACAGATACGCAGTATTTT

V gene: TRBV6-2/TRBV6-3
clone size: NA
J gene: TRBJ2-5
D gene: TRBD2
CDR3 protein: CATRVRASGLYPETQYF
CDR3 DNA: TGTGCCACCCGCGTTCGGGCTAGCGGCCTATACCCAGAGACCCAGTACTTC

V gene: TRBV24-1
clone size: few
J gene: TRBJ1-2
D gene: NA
CDR3 protein: CATSATGGLYGYTF
CDR3 DNA: TGTGCCACCAGTGCTACGGGGGGCCTCTATGGCTACACCTTC

V gene: TRBV14
clone size: NA
J gene: TRBJ2-6
D gene: NA
CDR3 protein: CASSQFSSGANVLTF
CDR3 DNA: TGTGCCAGCAGCCAATTCAGCTCTGGGGCCAACGTCCTGACTTTC

V gene: TRBV27
clone size: many
J gene: TRBJ2-3
D gene: TRBD1
CDR3 protein: CASSLYTPGGGGTDTQYF
CDR3 DNA: TGTGCCAGCAGTTTATACACTCCAGGGGGCGGTGGCACAGATACGCAGTATTTT